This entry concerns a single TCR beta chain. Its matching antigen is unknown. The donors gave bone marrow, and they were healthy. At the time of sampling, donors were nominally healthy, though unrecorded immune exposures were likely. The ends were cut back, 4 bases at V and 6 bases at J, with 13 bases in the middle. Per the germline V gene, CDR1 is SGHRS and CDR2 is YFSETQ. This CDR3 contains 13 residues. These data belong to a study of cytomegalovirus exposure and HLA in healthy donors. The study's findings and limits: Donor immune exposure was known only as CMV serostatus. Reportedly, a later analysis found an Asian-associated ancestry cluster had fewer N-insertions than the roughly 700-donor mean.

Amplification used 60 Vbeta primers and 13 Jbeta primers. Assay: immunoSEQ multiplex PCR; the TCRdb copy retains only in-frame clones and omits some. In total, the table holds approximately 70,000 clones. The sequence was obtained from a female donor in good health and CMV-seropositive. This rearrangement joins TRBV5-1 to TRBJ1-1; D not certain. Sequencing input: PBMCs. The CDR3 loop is CASSPTPDSEAFF. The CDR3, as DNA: TGCGCCAGCAGCCCAACACCGGACTCTGAAGCTTTCTTT.